This T cell receptor beta chain was sequenced in a study of T cells expressing NK-cell markers (dated by TCRdb to 2019 to 2021). Study-wide context: In sorted CD3+CD56+NKG2C+, CD3+CD56+NKG2C- and CD3+CD56-NKG2C+ T-cell subsets from several donors, TCR beta-chain repertoires were profiled. Illumina HiSeq 2000/2500, MiSeq or NextSeq was used to sequence libraries as 2 x 150 bp reads. Seven of the eight sequenced donors were HCMV-seropositive and one was HCMV-seronegative. The eight sequenced donors were randomly selected healthy volunteers, three men and five women. Broader findings and caveats from the paper: It remained unclear whether the expanded NKG2C-expressing T cell clones were specific for HCMV antigens. In over 5 donors, the dominant CD3+CD56+NKG2C+ clonotypes were among the top 10 CD8+ clonotypes and accounted for roughly 1.0-7.5% of CD8+ T cells. Those dominant clonotypes were again the most abundant among CD3+CD56-NKG2C+ cells in a few donors, at about 28.3-60.1%.

HCMV-specific IgG was detected in serum with a commercial ELISA kit to determine HCMV serostatus. Ficoll density gradient centrifugation was used to isolate peripheral blood mononuclear cells from blood. CDR1 and CDR2 were assigned from the germline V gene as MGHDK and SYGVNS. The CDR3 sequence holds 14 residues, the cysteine and phenylalanine included. No DNA is recorded. Comment on this clonotype: Its antigen target is currently unknown.

The instrument given in TCRdb is Illumina HiSeq 2000. TCR beta cDNA libraries were made by 5'RACE template switching that added a universal primer site and unique molecular identifiers. cDNA synthesis was primed from the TCR beta constant segment, followed by two successive PCR amplification steps. Per the original workflow: Reads were demultiplexed and grouped by UMI with MIGEC, and clonotypes were assembled and quantified with MiTCR. To remove erroneous sequences, TCR cDNA sequences were retained only when supported by two or more reads. The tcR package was used for downstream repertoire analysis, with clonotypes matched between fractions based on CDR3 nucleotide sequence plus V segment. VDJmatch was used to annotate antigen specificity against VDJdb, with one amino acid substitution in CDR3 allowed. Reads reprocessed by TCRdb are summarized as one entry per CDR3 protein sequence, and DNA is absent. The V and J calls, along with clone size, are taken from TCRdb and not from the paper's own processing. This sample's table contains a few hundred thousand distinct CDR3 sequences. The biggest ten clones account for roughly 5.2% of the sample.

The chain joins TRBV25-1 to TRBJ1-3; the D call from TCRdb, TRBD1, cannot be confirmed without DNA. This TCR came from a man aged 18-69 years in good health. Material: blood T cells: a sorted CD56 or NKG2C T cell subset, CD4+ or CD8+ T cells, or bulk PBMC T cells (not recorded which). CDR3 sequence: CASSEGGSGNTIYF.